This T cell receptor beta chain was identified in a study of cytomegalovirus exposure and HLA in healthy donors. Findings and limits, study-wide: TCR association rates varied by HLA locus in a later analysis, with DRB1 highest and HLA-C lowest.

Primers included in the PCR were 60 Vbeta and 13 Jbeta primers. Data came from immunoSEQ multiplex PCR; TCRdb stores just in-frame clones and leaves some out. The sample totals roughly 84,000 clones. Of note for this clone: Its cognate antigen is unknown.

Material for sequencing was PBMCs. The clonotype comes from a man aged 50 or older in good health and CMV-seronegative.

CDR3 region: CASSLAGLRFNSPLHF. The DNA of the CDR3 is TGCGCCAGCAGCTTGGCAGGTCTTCGGTTCAATTCACCCCTCCACTTT. This chain connects TRBV5-1 to TRBJ1-6; D is ambiguous. This CDR3 is built from 16 residues. CDR1 is SGHRS, CDR2 YFSETQ, per germline. The ends were cut back, 0 bases at V and 7 bases at J, with 14 bases in the middle. Full variable domain (outside the CDR3, taken from reference TRBV5-1 and TRBJ1-6): KAGVTQTPRYLIKTRGQQVTLSCSPISGHRSVSWYQQTPGQGLQFLFEYFSETQRNKGNFPGRFSGRQFSNSRSEMNVSTLELGDSALYLCASSLAGLRFNSPLHFGNGTRLTVT.